These 9 T cell receptor beta chains came from one sample sequenced in a study of low-dose radiotherapy and immunotherapy resistance in tumors. With TRAV- and TRBV-specific primers, first-strand cDNA was made, covering the alpha and beta chains. Amplification, which lasted 15 to 20 PCR cycles, used a constant-region primer and V-primer adapter to amplify TCRs. MiXCR, run by TCRdb on the reads, gives a single entry per CDR3 protein. The profile shows about 39,000 distinct CDR3 sequences, roughly 28% of them singletons. Time point here: before trial treatment. The sample here was PBMCs, taken before treatment. These receptors all stem from a male donor with gallbladder cancer.

This chain uses TRBV11-1 with TRBJ2-5, with D unresolved. V was pared by 1 base and J by 5 bases, with 8 bases between. CDR3 length: 13 amino acids. Germline V gives CDR1 SGHAT, CDR2 FQDESV (reference sequence). This CDR3 is CASSLGQRETQYF. CDR3 nucleotides: TGTGCCAGCAGCTTAGGGCAACGGGAGACCCAGTACTTC.

The chain couples TRBV12-3 or TRBV12-4 to TRBJ2-7; 7 nucleotides align to TRBD1. Trimming took 5 bases from V and 3 from J; bases not matched to a gene: 13. The CDR3 is 16 amino acids. CDR3 bases: TGTGCCAGCAGTCCTCGGGACCGGGACAGTCTCTACGAGCAGTACTTC. Its translation is CASSPRDRDSLYEQYF.

This clonotype was counted between two and nine times. The chain joins TRBV27 to TRBJ2-4, with a possible D match to TRBD2 (6 bases). Looked up from germline, CDR1 is MNHEY and CDR2 is SMNVEV (reference sequence). The CDR3 runs to 14 residues. The ends were cut back, 6 bases at V and 6 bases at J, with 15 bases in the middle. CDR3 amino acids: CASRPWGVPNIQYF. In DNA form, the CDR3 reads TGTGCCAGCAGGCCCTGGGGGGTTCCAAACATTCAGTACTTC.

Points on this clonotype: This likely came from a read error, as a far larger clone is one base away. The rearrangement links TRBV7-9 to TRBJ1-1, with D uncertain. Trimming left V 5 bases short and J 1 base short, with 8 bases between. There are 13 residues in the CDR3. Germline CDR1 and CDR2: SEHNR and FQNEAQ (reference sequence). For the CDR3, the DNA is TGTGCCAGCAGCATGGGTACGAACACTGAAGCTTTCTTT. Protein: CASSMGTNTEAFF.

This clonotype was counted ten times or more. J is TRBJ2-4 and V is TRBV3-1; TRBD2 aligns across 11 bases. The CDR3 has 19 residues. CDR1 LGHDT and CDR2 YNNKEL come from the germline V gene (reference sequence). V lost 3 bases, J lost 1 base, and 11 bases stayed unmatched. The CDR3 coding sequence is TGTGCCAGCAGCCATGAGGGCGCATTAGCGGGGGGGGCCAAAAACATTCAGTACTTC. It encodes CASSHEGALAGGAKNIQYF. The entire variable domain, with the rest obtained from reference TRBV3-1 and TRBJ2-4, is as follows: DTAVSQTPKYLVTQMGNDKSIKCEQNLGHDTMYWYKQDSKKFLKIMFSYNNKELIINETVPNRFSPKSPDKAHLNLHINSLELGDSAVYFCASSHEGALAGGAKNIQYFGAGTRLSVL.

This clonotype turned up a few times. V is TRBV7-2 and J is TRBJ1-5; 10 bases are shared with TRBD1. The V gene end was trimmed by 8 bases and the J gene end by 5 bases; junction bases not matched to a gene: 6. The CDR3 totals 14 residues. CDR1 SGHTA and CDR2 FQGNSA come from the germline V gene. CDR3 sequence (DNA): TGTGCCAGCGGACAGGGGGGGCGAGATCAGCCCCAGCATTTT. This encodes CASGQGGRDQPQHF.

By frequency in the sample, this clonotype is medium-sized (0.01 to 0.1%). The V and J genes are TRBV5-1 and TRBJ2-7, with 9 positions matching TRBD2. V dropped 0 bases and J dropped 0; count of bases not matched to a gene: 10. Germline CDR1 is SGHRS and CDR2 is YFSETQ. This CDR3 contains 18 residues. Written as DNA, the CDR3 is TGCGCCAGCAGCTTGGTTGGAGGGACTAGCAGAAGCTCCTACGAGCAGTACTTC. This encodes CASSLVGGTSRSSYEQYF.

This clonotype showed up many times. CDR3 DNA: TGCAGTGCTACCCCGGCGATAGGGACTTTAAAGGTAGCTTTCTTT. Residues: CSATPAIGTLKVAFF. The rearrangement joins TRBV20-1 to TRBJ1-1; maybe TRBD1 (5 bases). V was pared by 4 bases and J by 10 bases, with 25 bases between. Germline values: CDR1 DFQATT, CDR2 SNEGSKA (reference sequence). The CDR3 length is 15 residues.

In its sample, this clonotype was seen a few times. Here the CDR3 reads CAIRPRDRVTGELFF. The CDR3 DNA reads as TGTGCCATCAGACCCCGGGACAGGGTCACCGGGGAGCTGTTTTTT. V usage is TRBV10-3 and J usage is TRBJ2-2, with 9 bases aligning to TRBD1. V shed 6 bases, J shed 4 bases, and the junction held 6 bases outside the gene matches. This CDR3 comprises 15 residues. The germline V gene encodes CDR1 ENHRY and CDR2 SYGVKD.